These 10 T cell receptor beta chains were all obtained from the same sample, sequenced in a study of Graves' ophthalmopathy and Graves' hyperthyroidism. Amplified material comprised TCR beta CDR3 regions derived from RNA transcripts. Second-round multiplex PCR followed a first-round RT-PCR using HTBI primers. TCRdb redid the calling of the multiplex PCR reads with MiXCR, one entry per CDR3 protein. The sample lists 600,000 to 700,000 distinct CDR3 sequences; about 40% were seen once. The specimen sequenced was peripheral blood. These receptors all stem from an adult man with Graves' ophthalmopathy.

A few counts support this clonotype. The chain is built from TRBV7-2 and TRBJ2-7; 11 bases agree with TRBD2. The end of the DNA aligns better with TRBJ2-1, so the J call may be wrong. Germline V lookup: CDR1 SGHTA, CDR2 FQGNSA. CDR3 length equals 15 residues. The CDR3 reads CASSSTSGAYNEQFF. The CDR3, as DNA: TGTGCCAGCAGCTCGACTAGCGGGGCCTACAATGAGCAGTTCTTC.

This clonotype has ten or more counts. CDR3 amino acids: CASSLDSTAETQYF. The CDR3 DNA sequence: TGTGCCAGCAGCTTAGACTCGACAGCAGAGACCCAGTACTTC. The rearrangement joins TRBV7-9 to TRBJ2-5; perhaps TRBD1 as D (5 bases). Germline V CDR1 and CDR2: SEHNR, FQNEAQ (reference sequence). Trimming removed 1 base at V and 4 bases at J, with 10 bases between. The CDR3 is 14 residues long. Together with reference TRBV7-9 and TRBJ2-5, the CDR3 gives the full variable domain: DTGVSQNPRHKITKRGQNVTFRCDPISEHNRLYWYRQTLGQGPEFLTYFQNEAQLEKSRLLSDRFSAERPKGSFSTLEIQRTEQGDSAMYLCASSLDSTAETQYFGPGTRLLVL.

This clonotype was seen at least ten times. This chain joins TRBV9 and TRBJ1-3, with 7 bases identical to TRBD1. This CDR3 has 15 residues. Germline loops: CDR1 SGDLS, CDR2 YYNGEE. Trimming took 4 bases from V and 0 from J; bases not matched to a gene: 4. The CDR3, as DNA: TGTGCCAGCAGCCGGACAGGAGACTCTGGAAACACCATATATTTT. It translates to CASSRTGDSGNTIYF.

V is TRBV7-2 and J is TRBJ2-7; 9 nucleotides match TRBD1. CDR3 length equals 15 residues. V lost 5 bases, J lost 2 bases, and 7 bases stayed unmatched. Germline V lookup: CDR1 SGHTA, CDR2 FQGNSA. The CDR3 DNA follows: TGTGCCAGCAGCCGGTCCCGGGACAGGGCCTACGAGCAGTACTTC. Amino acids: CASSRSRDRAYEQYF.

The rearrangement uses TRBV7-9 and TRBJ1-2; possibly TRBD1 for D (5 bases). The CDR3 has 14 residues. CDR1 is SEHNR, CDR2 FQNEAQ, per germline (reference sequence). V was shortened by 5 bases and J by 7 bases, with 17 bases between the two germline ends. CDR3: CASSPTRDGCGYTF. CDR3 nucleotide sequence: TGTGCCAGCAGCCCCACACGGGACGGCTGTGGCTACACCTTC.

This clonotype was picked up a small number of times. The chain links TRBV2 to TRBJ2-5, with 10 positions matching TRBD2. The junction had 5 bases not matched to a gene; V was cut back by 5 bases and J by 2 bases. Germline V CDR1 and CDR2: SNHLY, FYNNEI. The CDR3 contains 15 residues. CDR3 nucleotides: TGTGCCAGCAGTTTGAGCGGGGGGGAGCAAGAGACCCAGTACTTC. Translating gives CASSLSGGEQETQYF.

Points on this clonotype: A much larger clone sits a single nucleotide away, making a read error possible. CDR3 sequence: CSAREGTSNYEQCF. The CDR3 DNA reads as TGCAGTGCTAGAGAAGGGACTAGCAACTACGAGCAGTGCTTC. This rearrangement joins TRBV20-1 to TRBJ2-7, with 9 bases fitting TRBD2. CDR1 is DFQATT and CDR2 is SNEGSKA in the germline V gene (reference sequence). The CDR3 is made up of 14 amino acids.

The sample holds many counts of this clonotype. CDR3: CASSIGRQVNQPQHF. The CDR3 DNA is TGTGCCAGTAGTATAGGCCGACAGGTCAATCAGCCCCAGCATTTT. V is TRBV19 and J is TRBJ1-5; a weak D match, TRBD1 (6 bases). The V and J ends lost 1 base and 3 bases respectively, with 10 bases between them. Germline V CDR1 and CDR2: LNHDA, SQIVND (reference sequence). The CDR3 contains 15 residues.

This clonotype has ten or more counts. This chain's CDR3 is CASSERTGTQETQYF. The CDR3 DNA reads as TGCGCCAGCAGTGAGAGGACAGGGACCCAAGAGACCCAGTACTTC. The rearrangement links TRBV10-2 to TRBJ2-5, with TRBD1 identical over 8 bases. The CDR3 has 15 residues. Per the germline V gene, CDR1 is WSHSY and CDR2 is SAAADI. V shed 2 bases, J shed 1 base, and the junction held 3 bases outside the gene matches.

This clonotype was counted ten times or more. The V call is TRBV9, the J call TRBJ1-2; D may be TRBD1 (6 bases). V lost 4 bases, J lost 10 bases, and 14 bases lay in between. The germline V gene encodes CDR1 SGDLS and CDR2 YYNGEE. The CDR3 is made up of 12 amino acids. The CDR3 DNA reads as TGTGCCAGCAGCCGGGGGGGGCTCACCTACACCTTC. Its translation: CASSRGGLTYTF.